A selection of T cell receptor beta chains follows, all from one sample in a study of blood T cell repertoires in COVID-19. This table comes from immunoSEQ multiplex PCR, and its TCRdb copy is limited to in-frame clones, with some not included. The sample yields some 250,000 clones, around 83% seen once. Sequencing used peripheral blood. These receptor sequences come from a woman aged 18-35 years with acute or convalescent COVID-19. Each CDR3 is given with its conserved first and last residue. The order of the fields is J gene, clone size, V gene, D gene, CDR3 DNA, CDR3 protein. A D gene is named only where the DNA matches it firmly. Size tells how often a clone was seen (once, few, many) or the class of an expanded clone, and some rows leave it out.

j_call: TRBJ2-1; clone_size: NA; v_call: TRBV19; d_call: TRBD1; cdr3_nt: TGTGCCAGTAGTATATCAGGGACAGGGGTGAATGAGCAGTTCTTC; cdr3_aa: CASSISGTGVNEQFF
j_call: TRBJ1-1; clone_size: NA; v_call: TRBV10-2; d_call: NA; cdr3_nt: TGCGCCAGCAGAGGCCAGGGGTTCACTGAAGCTTTCTTT; cdr3_aa: CASRGQGFTEAFF
j_call: TRBJ1-6; clone_size: NA; v_call: TRBV27; d_call: TRBD1; cdr3_nt: TGTGCCAGCAGTTTCGGACAGGGGACTTCACCCCTCCACTTT; cdr3_aa: CASSFGQGTSPLHF
j_call: TRBJ2-1; clone_size: NA; v_call: TRBV18; d_call: NA; cdr3_nt: TGTGCCAGCTCACCAGACCTAGGAGAGCAGTTCTTC; cdr3_aa: CASSPDLGEQFF
j_call: TRBJ1-5; clone_size: NA; v_call: TRBV19; d_call: TRBD1; cdr3_nt: TGTGCCAGTAGTATTGGGACAGCGAATCAGCCCCAGCATTTT; cdr3_aa: CASSIGTANQPQHF
j_call: TRBJ2-7; clone_size: NA; v_call: TRBV6-2/TRBV6-3; d_call: NA; cdr3_nt: TGTGCCAGCAGTTCCCGAGCCGGGACACAACCCTCCTACGAGCAGTACTTC; cdr3_aa: CASSSRAGTQPSYEQYF
j_call: TRBJ2-7; clone_size: NA; v_call: TRBV12-3/TRBV12-4; d_call: TRBD2; cdr3_nt: TGTGCCAGCAGGGCTAGCGGAACCTACGAGCAGTACTTC; cdr3_aa: CASRASGTYEQYF
j_call: TRBJ1-5; clone_size: NA; v_call: TRBV5-6; d_call: NA; cdr3_nt: TGTGCCAGCAGCTTGGGGGGACTACAGCCCCAGCATTTT; cdr3_aa: CASSLGGLQPQHF
j_call: TRBJ1-5; clone_size: NA; v_call: TRBV27; d_call: NA; cdr3_nt: TGTGCCAGCAGTTTCGGCGGCCAGGGTCAGCCCCAGCATTTT; cdr3_aa: CASSFGGQGQPQHF
j_call: TRBJ2-1; clone_size: NA; v_call: TRBV28; d_call: NA; cdr3_nt: TGTGCCAGCAGTTTCGCTAGGTACAATGAGCAGTTCTTC; cdr3_aa: CASSFARYNEQFF
j_call: TRBJ1-2; clone_size: NA; v_call: TRBV7-9; d_call: TRBD1; cdr3_nt: TGTGCCAGCACCGAACAGGGGCTTGGCTATGGCTACACCTTC; cdr3_aa: CASTEQGLGYGYTF
j_call: TRBJ1-2; clone_size: NA; v_call: TRBV5-1; d_call: TRBD1; cdr3_nt: TGCGCCAGCAGCTGGGGCCTACATCTTCAGAAAAGACAGGGCCTATACCAAAACTATGGCTACACCTTC; cdr3_aa: CASSWGLHLQKRQGLYQNYGYTF
j_call: TRBJ2-7; clone_size: NA; v_call: TRBV11-3; d_call: NA; cdr3_nt: TGTGCCAGCAGCTTAGGGGGTAGCGGATACGAGCAGTACTTC; cdr3_aa: CASSLGGSGYEQYF
j_call: TRBJ1-1; clone_size: NA; v_call: TRBV29-1; d_call: NA; cdr3_nt: TGCAGCGTTGGAAGTGGCAGGGTTAGTAGCACTGAAGCTTTCTTT; cdr3_aa: CSVGSGRVSSTEAFF
j_call: TRBJ1-2; clone_size: NA; v_call: TRBV18; d_call: TRBD1; cdr3_nt: TGTGCCAGCTCACCACCCGGGACAGCTTATGGCTACACCTTC; cdr3_aa: CASSPPGTAYGYTF
j_call: TRBJ2-3; clone_size: NA; v_call: TRBV25-1; d_call: TRBD2; cdr3_nt: TGTGCCAGCAGTGCGGGACTAGCGGGACCTAGGGATACGCAGTATTTT; cdr3_aa: CASSAGLAGPRDTQYF
j_call: TRBJ1-1; clone_size: NA; v_call: TRBV18; d_call: NA; cdr3_nt: TGTGCCAGCTCTCGACAGTGGGACACTGAAGCTTTCTTT; cdr3_aa: CASSRQWDTEAFF
j_call: TRBJ2-1; clone_size: NA; v_call: TRBV11-3; d_call: NA; cdr3_nt: TGTGCCAGCAGCTTAGATCGTAGCGGCAGCTCCTACAATGAGCAGTTCTTC; cdr3_aa: CASSLDRSGSSYNEQFF
j_call: TRBJ2-7; clone_size: few; v_call: TRBV7-2; d_call: TRBD1; cdr3_nt: TGTGCCAGCAGCCTCGTAGCAGGGGGAGAATACGAGCAGTACTTC; cdr3_aa: CASSLVAGGEYEQYF
j_call: TRBJ2-2; clone_size: NA; v_call: TRBV18; d_call: NA; cdr3_nt: TGTGCCAGCTCACCAGGAGGGGTAGCCTACTCGGGGACCGGGGAGCTGTTTTTT; cdr3_aa: CASSPGGVAYSGTGELFF
j_call: TRBJ1-1; clone_size: NA; v_call: TRBV6-5; d_call: NA; cdr3_nt: TGTGCCAGCAGTTACTCGCAGGGCGGGAACACTGAAGCTTTCTTT; cdr3_aa: CASSYSQGGNTEAFF
j_call: TRBJ2-1; clone_size: NA; v_call: TRBV28; d_call: TRBD2; cdr3_nt: TGTGCCTTAGCGGGAGCCTCCTACAATGAGCAGTTCTTC; cdr3_aa: CALAGASYNEQFF
j_call: TRBJ2-1; clone_size: NA; v_call: TRBV6-1; d_call: TRBD2; cdr3_nt: TGTGCCAGCAGTGGAAGACTAGCGGGAGGACCCTACTCCTACAATGAGCAGTTCTTC; cdr3_aa: CASSGRLAGGPYSYNEQFF
j_call: TRBJ1-3; clone_size: NA; v_call: TRBV11-3; d_call: NA; cdr3_nt: TGTGCCAGCAGCCTACCGGTCCGGGGGGCCGTGTGTGGAAACACCATATATTTT; cdr3_aa: CASSLPVRGAVCGNTIYF
j_call: TRBJ1-2; clone_size: NA; v_call: TRBV2; d_call: NA; cdr3_nt: TGTGCCAGCAGTGAAGCCCGGCGGGTTTCCTTC; cdr3_aa: CASSEARRVSF
j_call: TRBJ1-2; clone_size: NA; v_call: TRBV10-3; d_call: NA; cdr3_nt: TGTGCCATCAGTGTTTCCGTAGCAGACAACTATGGCTACACCTTC; cdr3_aa: CAISVSVADNYGYTF